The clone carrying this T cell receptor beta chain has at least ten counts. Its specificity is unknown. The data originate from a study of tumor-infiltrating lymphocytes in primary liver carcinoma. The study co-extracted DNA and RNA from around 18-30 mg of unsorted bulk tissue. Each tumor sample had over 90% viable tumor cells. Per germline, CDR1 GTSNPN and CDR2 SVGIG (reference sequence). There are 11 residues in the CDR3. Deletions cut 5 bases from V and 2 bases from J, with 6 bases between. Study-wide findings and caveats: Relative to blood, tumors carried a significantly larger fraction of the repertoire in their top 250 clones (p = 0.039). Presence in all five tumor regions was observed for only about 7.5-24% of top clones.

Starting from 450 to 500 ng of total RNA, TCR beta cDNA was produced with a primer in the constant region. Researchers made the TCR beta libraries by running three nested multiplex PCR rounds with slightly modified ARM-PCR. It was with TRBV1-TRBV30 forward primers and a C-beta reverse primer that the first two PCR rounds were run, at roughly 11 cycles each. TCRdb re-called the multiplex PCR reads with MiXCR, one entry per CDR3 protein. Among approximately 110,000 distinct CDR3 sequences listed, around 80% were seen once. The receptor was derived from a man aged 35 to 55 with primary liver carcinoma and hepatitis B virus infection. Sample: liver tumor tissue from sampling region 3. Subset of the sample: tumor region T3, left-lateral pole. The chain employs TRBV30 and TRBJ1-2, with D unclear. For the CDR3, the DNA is TGTGCCTGGGAGGAAAACTATGGCTACACCTTC. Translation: CAWEENYGYTF.